This T cell receptor (beta chain) originates from a study of cytomegalovirus exposure and HLA in healthy donors (dated by TCRdb to between 2016 and 2019). About the full investigation: An earlier analysis of roughly 630 of the donors reported 250 to 300 Gb of sequence data and 100 million to 130 million unique TCR beta sequences from about 179 million T cells. Roughly 300 gigabases of sequencing data and 70 million to 100 million unique TCR sequences made up an early release that covered several hundred HLA-typed donors. The genetic ancestry cluster associated with self-reported Caucasian donors included about 81% of the roughly 400 genotyped donors. The aim of the study was to test whether cataloging public T cell receptors could identify signatures of past pathogen exposure. The study profiled the T cell repertoires of hundreds of subjects by immunosequencing and related them to cytomegalovirus serostatus. In addition to the first cohort of hundreds of subjects, a separate validation cohort of approximately 110 different subjects was used. The study combined high-throughput TCR immunosequencing, statistical association of individual TCRs with disease status, and machine learning to predict cytomegalovirus infection status. In a later analysis, previously published TCR beta repertoires from 666 donors were re-analyzed and high-resolution HLA genotyping was added so that TCR occurrence patterns could be studied. The later analysis used no new phenotypic data to find candidate immune exposures, relying instead on TCR beta sequences and their occurrence across donors. An earlier analysis of around 640 of the donors used high-throughput TCR beta sequencing to judge whether each TCR beta V gene segment behaved as functional or pseudogenic. Donor age, sex, ethnicity and CMV serostatus were compiled alongside the repertoire data. A later genetic analysis used genome-wide SNP genotypes for about 55% of the 666 donors, treating that subset as a discovery cohort. Every discovery cohort repertoire had been produced on one sequencing platform. Both class I and class II loci were covered by HLA typing, at four-digit resolution. Typing coverage varied by locus: roughly 620-640 donors for A, B, C, DRB1 and DQB1; more than 500 for DQA1; over 600 for DPA1; approximately 450 for DPB1. Roughly five DR-DQ haplotypes were handled as single units for association and clustering because linkage in the cohort was strong. Among almost 400 genotyped donors of the cohort, an average of about 240,000 unique TCR beta nucleotide sequences were sequenced per donor, roughly 18% of them non-productive.

The cohort was made up of several hundred healthy bone marrow donors. At the time of sampling, all cohort members were nominally healthy, though unrecorded immune exposures were likely present. The donor was CMV seropositive and was included in the group of approximately 310 seropositive cohort members. Every donor gave a peripheral blood sample, and the peripheral blood mononuclear cells from that sample were used for TCR beta sequencing. Genomic DNA extraction from the blood cell samples was performed with the Qiagen DNeasy Blood Extraction Kit. Libraries were prepared through the immunoSEQ multiplex PCR assay. For the multiplex PCR, a mixture combining 60 forward primers for TCR Vbeta segments and 13 reverse primers for TCR Jbeta segments was used. The CDR3 region of rearranged TCR beta genes was amplified from genomic DNA with a multiplex PCR assay. Amplified TCR beta libraries were sequenced as 87-base-pair reads on the Illumina HiSeq System. The study's own analysis went as follows. A later analysis counted approximately 76 million unique TCR beta chains across the 700 or so repertoires, and some 11 million of these chains were shared by at least two donors. To remove PCR and sequencing errors, raw reads were error-corrected and collapsed into unique sequences using a nearest-neighbor algorithm that merged closely related sequences. CDR3 sequences were aligned to IMGT reference sequences to assign V, D and J gene segments. For a sequence to be retained, a match of at least six nucleotides was required to both a V gene segment and a J gene segment. Rearrangements were called productive when the CDR3 lacked stop codons and stayed in frame with V and J; all others were non-productive. CDR3 was defined by IMGT convention, running from the second conserved V-encoded cysteine to the conserved J-encoded phenylalanine. The earlier analysis of a few hundred of the donors excluded any sequence lacking an unambiguous match to a single V gene segment. An earlier analysis of fewer than 750 of the donors classified V segments as functional when productive rearrangements were above 56.7% and as segregating when the standard deviation between donors was above 5%. A statistical classification framework was developed to diagnose cytomegalovirus status using the catalog of TCR beta chain sequences. In a later analysis, V and J genes were assigned by comparing TCR nucleotide sequences against IMGT/GENE-DB human TR gene sequences. In a later analysis, CDR3 sequences and most-parsimonious VDJ recombination scenarios were assigned using the TCRdist pipeline. A later analysis defined each TCR beta chain by its CDR3 amino acid sequence plus V-gene family, and excluded reads lacking a unique V-gene family. In a later analysis, 450 to 600 highly shared, low-generation-probability nucleotide sequences were removed to address suspected cross-contamination and a sequencing artifact. In a later analysis, a clonal expansion index for each public chain was calculated from normalized within-repertoire ranks of inferred template counts. A later analysis computed generation probabilities with a VDJ recombination model fitted to out-of-frame rearrangements, and checked the results against IGoR. A later analysis scored TCR-TCR, TCR-HLA and TCR-CMV co-occurrence with hypergeometric tests, applying a repertoire-size bias correction to TCR pairs. In a later analysis, false discovery rates were estimated by permuting HLA or CMV assignments 20 times. In a later analysis, co-occurring TCRs were grouped using DBSCAN, with TCRdist sequence similarity added in when clustering inside HLA-allele-positive subsets. Co-occurrence clustering excluded repertoires with fewer than 30,000 or more than 120,000 public chains, plus five with anomalous nucleotide sharing. TCRdb took this table from immuneACCESS and kept in-frame rearrangements with V and J called. Such tables lack part of the clones; where checked against another copy, unresolved V genes explain under half of the gap, and the rest is unexplained. That table is the source of V, J and clone size, and D and trimming were worked out from the DNA. The sample yields 100,000 to 150,000 clones; 84% were counted once. 2.5% to 3% of the sample goes to the ten largest clones.

Findings and caveats that apply to the study as a whole: A further reported finding was that TCR beta sequences accurately predicted the HLA-A and HLA-B alleles for most subjects in the first cohort. The presence/absence analyses assumed that sequencing depth was roughly uniform across donors, and that assumption may not be true. When HLA alleles, especially DR and DQ, strongly co-occurred, attributing TCR associations to individual alleles was difficult. The classifier was reported to diagnose cytomegalovirus status with high specificity and sensitivity in both the original and validation cohorts. Because HLA typing was missing for some donors at each locus, association tests included only the typed subset. In the study, around 150 TCR beta chains were listed as associated with cytomegalovirus. A later genetic analysis associated a missense DCLRE1C variant with V-gene and J-gene trimming of TCR beta chains, and an independent cohort replicated the association. According to the authors, the approach could potentially be generalized to other disease states and immunological phenotypes. Compared with equally common non-associated chains, HLA-associated TCR beta chains in a later analysis were more clonally expanded and had lower generation probabilities. Most TCR sequences were observed very rarely across donors, whereas some public TCRs were present in many individuals. For the cohort, immune exposure information was limited to CMV serostatus. A group of highly shared sequence variants was considered likely to be a technical artifact of the sequencing pipeline. Correlated functional status among segregating V segments might reflect linkage disequilibrium, but an unknown experimental factor could not be ruled out. Because counts were too low, about 15 rarely observed V segments, including chromosome 9 orphons, were left out of the earlier analysis of over 550 of the donors. At a false discovery rate of 0.05, a later analysis linked around 15,000 TCR beta sequences to specific HLA alleles. Broadly in line with IMGT annotations, most TCR beta V segments showed up in productive rearrangements about 87% or about 30% of the time in an earlier analysis of a few hundred of the donors. In a later genetic analysis, fewer N-insertions in productive TCRs were reported among donors in an Asian-associated ancestry cluster than the roughly 640-donor mean. Most CMV-associated TCR beta chains appeared to be HLA-restricted in a later analysis, and the HLA associations seemed to be driven largely by CMV exposure. Several of the top co-occurrence clusters appeared to be linked to parvovirus B19, influenza, CMV and Epstein-Barr virus, according to a later analysis. According to a later analysis, TCR association rates differed among HLA loci, with DRB1 alleles showing the most associated TCRs and HLA-C alleles showing the fewest. This cohort had only TCR beta chains sequenced, and the lack of alpha or paired-chain data limited which features could be detected. A few of the identified cytomegalovirus-associated TCR beta chains were confirmed in vitro to be specific for cytomegalovirus antigens. Some IMGT-functional V segments, including TRBV6-2 and TRBV6-3, could not be distinguished by the 87-base-pair reads and were therefore excluded.

There are 18 amino acids in the CDR3, from cysteine to phenylalanine inclusive. Of the read, only the CDR3 DNA is kept; its 54 bases are in frame from base 1. V is reduced by 0 bases and J by 0 bases, leaving a spacing of 15 bases between them. The germline V gene provides CDR1 LGHNA and CDR2 YNFKEQ. Only one count was recorded for this clone. The target of this receptor is not known. No clone much larger than this one lies a single base away; base qualities are absent. The rearranged chain carries TRBV4-2 and TRBJ1-3; the D gene lacks a confident call. The sequencing sample was made of PBMCs. This receptor was obtained from a woman younger than 35 in good health and CMV-seropositive. The sequenced DNA is TGTGCCAGCAGCCAAGATCTAGTCTACCGGTCCTCTGGAAACACCATATATTTT. This sequence encodes CASSQDLVYRSSGNTIYF.